This paragraph reports one T cell receptor (beta chain). CDR3 size: 16 residues. V lost 4 bases and J lost 2; bases outside the gene matches: 7. Germline V gene data show CDR1 as SGHRS and CDR2 as YFSETQ. The sample originates from a study of T cell responses to AZD1222 COVID-19 vaccine. TCRdb's copy holds only in-frame clones and misses some; the assay was immunoSEQ multiplex PCR. The sample lists 110,000 or so clones, 88% occurring once. The receptor's source is an adult who received the AZD1222 COVID-19 vaccine. This chain joins TRBV5-1 and TRBJ2-2; 8 bases agree with TRBD2. The source material was peripheral blood, sampled 28 days after the second AZD1222 dose. The CDR3 region is CASSQGLAANTGELFF. The CDR3 DNA follows: TGCGCCAGCAGCCAAGGACTAGCAGCCAACACCGGGGAGCTGTTTTTT. The full variable domain, in which reference TRBV5-1 and TRBJ2-2 provide the parts outside the CDR3, is KAGVTQTPRYLIKTRGQQVTLSCSPISGHRSVSWYQQTPGQGLQFLFEYFSETQRNKGNFPGRFSGRQFSNSRSEMNVSTLELGDSALYLCASSQGLAANTGELFFGEGSRLTVL.